The present T cell receptor beta chain was sequenced within a study of regulatory T cells in long-lasting Graves disease. Study-wide findings and caveats: The study found TRBV28, TRBJ1-2 and TRBJ2-5 favored in persistent disease.

The time point here: newly diagnosed GD, antithyroid drugs for less than 3 months. RNA extracted from PBMCs served as the sequencing template. Graves' disease diagnoses followed American Thyroid Association guidelines. An endocrinology department in Xi'an, China, recruited the patients. V lost 4 bases and J lost 3; bases outside the gene matches: 7. CDR1 is SGHRS and CDR2 is YFSETQ in the germline V gene. The CDR3 length is 14 residues. CDR3-region Arm-PCR and iRepertoire HTBI primers produced the TCR beta libraries. TCRdb called the multiplex PCR reads again in MiXCR, with one record for every CDR3 protein. Of over 400,000 distinct CDR3 sequences in the sample, 14% were seen once. This clonotype appeared many times. Its antigen is unknown. Another study also made use of these data, one on T cells in Graves' hyperthyroidism and ophthalmopathy. Per that study: Exclusion followed for patients with uncontrolled infection, other autoimmune disease, pregnancy or lactation.

The J gene is TRBJ2-7, the V gene TRBV5-1, with 7 nucleotides matching TRBD1. This material consisted of peripheral blood mononuclear cells (PBMCs), taken at new diagnosis, from a patient treated with antithyroid drugs. This clonotype was obtained from a woman aged 45-65 years with Graves disease. CDR3 protein: CASSPPNRGYEQYF. DNA for the CDR3: TGCGCCAGCAGCCCCCCAAACAGGGGCTACGAGCAGTACTTC.